One and the same sample provided the 21 T cell receptor beta chains below, sequenced in a study of spatial heterogeneity in lung cancer. Time point noted: blood at routine non-recurrence follow-up after resection. The authors sequenced whole RNA from tumor, nontumor lung or frozen PBMC without sorting. TCRdb re-derived calls from the 5' RACE reads in MiXCR, one entry per CDR3 protein. The repertoire has about 120,000 distinct CDR3 sequences, less than 15% of them found once; the top ten carry roughly 15%. Sequencing used PBMCs, obtained at follow-up. These receptors were collected from a male donor with early-stage non-small cell lung cancer.

The table lists this clonotype with many counts. The J gene is TRBJ1-5, the V gene TRBV4-2, with 7 nucleotides matching TRBD1. From germline, CDR1 is LGHNA and CDR2 YNFKEQ. With V trimmed by 5 bases and J by 4 bases, 11 bases remained unmatched. The CDR3 has 16 amino acids. CDR3 region: CASSGTGTENNQPQHF. CDR3 nucleotide sequence: TGTGCCAGCAGCGGGACGGGGACAGAAAATAATCAGCCCCAGCATTTT.

This clonotype was detected many times. V is TRBV29-1 and J is TRBJ1-2; 8 bases agree with TRBD1. The germline CDR1 and CDR2 sequences are SQVTM and ANQGSEA. CDR3 size: 12 residues. Trimming at V came to 6 bases and at J to 4 bases, leaving 4 bases not matched to a gene. The CDR3 region has the DNA TGCAGCGTGGACAGGGAAGGCTATGGCTACACCTTC. Amino acid sequence: CSVDREGYGYTF.

The table lists this clonotype with a few counts. The J gene is TRBJ2-1, the V gene TRBV27, with D possibly being TRBD2 (5 bases). The CDR3 totals 12 residues. Germline V gene lookup returns CDR1 MNHEY and CDR2 SMNVEV (reference sequence). V lost 6 bases, J lost 4 bases, and 7 bases lay in between. The CDR3 loop is CASRRTYNEQFF. Written as DNA, the CDR3 is TGTGCCAGCAGACGGACTTACAATGAGCAGTTCTTC.

This CDR3 is CASSSYGTHYEQYF. In DNA form, the CDR3 reads TGTGCCAGCAGCTCATATGGGACACACTACGAGCAGTACTTC. The rearrangement uses TRBV7-6 and TRBJ2-7; D is possibly TRBD1 (6 bases). The V end lost 4 bases, the J end lost 3 bases, and 13 bases lay between the germline ends. Germline lookup yields CDR1 SGHVS and CDR2 FNYEAQ. This CDR3 is 14 amino acids long. The full variable domain, completed using reference TRBV7-6 and TRBJ2-7, is GAGVSQSPRYKVTKRGQDVALRCDPISGHVSLYWYRQALGQGPEFLTYFNYEAQQDKSGLPNDRFSAERPEGSISTLTIQRTEQRDSAMYRCASSSYGTHYEQYFGPGTRLTVT.

In this sample, this clonotype turned up many times. This chain uses TRBV10-3 with TRBJ2-3; the D is unclear. V lost 5 bases, J lost 2 bases, and 2 bases lay in between. The CDR3 has 11 residues. From germline, CDR1 is ENHRY and CDR2 SYGVKD. As DNA, the CDR3 is TGTGCCATCAGTTCCACAGATACGCAGTATTTT. Translation gives CAISSTDTQYF.

This clonotype came up a few times. In DNA, the CDR3 is TGCAGTGCCCGGGACGAAAACTATGGCTACACCTTC. As protein: CSARDENYGYTF. J is TRBJ1-2 and V is TRBV20-1, with D possibly matching TRBD1 (5 bases). Germline CDR1 is DFQATT and CDR2 is SNEGSKA (reference sequence). The CDR3 sequence is 12 residues long. Trimming stripped 6 bases from V and 2 bases from J, with 10 bases between.

The rearrangement links TRBV12-3 or TRBV12-4 to TRBJ1-6; D is unresolved. The CDR3 totals 12 residues. V was clipped by 4 bases and J by 10 bases, with 8 bases between them. The CDR3 bases are TGTGCCAGCAGTTCTAGGACGTCACCCCTCCACTTT. Encoded protein: CASSSRTSPLHF.

This clonotype was recorded a few times. The chain has TRBV7-2 and TRBJ2-5; 10 bases agree with TRBD2. The CDR3 contains 16 residues. Trimming removed 0 bases from V and 2 bases from J; junction bases left unmatched: 3. CDR1 and CDR2 from the germline V gene are SGHTA and FQGNSA. CDR3 protein: CASSLAVLAGQETQYF. In nucleotides, the CDR3 is TGTGCCAGCAGCTTAGCGGTACTAGCGGGGCAAGAGACCCAGTACTTC.

This sequence joins TRBV14 and TRBJ2-1, with a possible D match to TRBD2 (5 bases). Germline CDR1 SGHDN, CDR2 FVKESK. This CDR3 contains 16 residues. V was clipped by 2 bases and J by 4 bases, with 15 bases between them. The CDR3 reads CASSQLGSGKYNEQFF. The CDR3 coding sequence is TGTGCCAGCAGCCAACTGGGGAGTGGGAAATACAATGAGCAGTTCTTC.

This clonotype appeared many times. This chain uses TRBV12-3 or TRBV12-4 with TRBJ2-7; D tentatively reads TRBD1 or TRBD2 (5 bases each). The CDR3 is 13 residues long. Trimming stripped 7 bases from V and 6 bases from J, with 16 bases between. The CDR3 coding sequence is TGTGCCAGCAATCGACTGGGGGTTGTCGAGCAGTACTTC. It codes for CASNRLGVVEQYF.

This clonotype appeared a few times. This chain connects TRBV12-3 or TRBV12-4 to TRBJ2-5; possibly TRBD1 for D (5 bases). The CDR3 runs 14 residues. V lost 5 bases to trimming and J lost 5 bases, with 15 bases between them. This CDR3 reads CASSRGIPAETQYF. CDR3 sequence (DNA): TGTGCCAGCAGTAGGGGAATACCCGCCGAGACCCAGTACTTC.

This clonotype has more than one count but fewer than ten. This chain joins TRBV9 and TRBJ2-7; 7 positions agree with TRBD1. The CDR3 consists of 16 residues. Germline V gene lookup returns CDR1 SGDLS and CDR2 YYNGEE. The J segment lost 3 bases and the V segment lost 6 bases, leaving 15 bases of the junction unmatched. The CDR3 coding sequence is TGTGCCAGCACCAAAAACGGACAGGATGCAGGCTACGAGCAGTACTTC. It yields the protein CASTKNGQDAGYEQYF.

This clonotype has ten or more counts. CDR3 protein: CSVEATGAETQYF. DNA of the CDR3: TGCAGCGTTGAAGCGACAGGGGCAGAGACCCAGTACTTC. The chain recombines TRBV29-1 with TRBJ2-5; 8 nucleotides align to TRBD1. The CDR3 has 13 residues. Trimming at V came to 1 base and at J to 4 bases, leaving 2 bases not matched to a gene. Germline CDR1 is SQVTM and CDR2 is ANQGSEA.

This chain joins TRBV7-2 and TRBJ2-7; 9 nucleotides match TRBD2. V lost 5 bases and J lost 4; bases outside the gene matches: 9. CDR1 is SGHTA and CDR2 is FQGNSA in the germline V gene. This CDR3 region has 15 residues. CDR3 nucleotides: TGTGCCAGCAGCCAACCGGGACTAGCTGAGTACGAGCAGTACTTC. It specifies CASSQPGLAEYEQYF.

The genes are TRBV5-1 and TRBJ2-7; D possibly corresponds to TRBD2 (5 bases). The CDR3 sequence is 16 residues long. Germline-derived CDR1 and CDR2 are SGHRS and YFSETQ. The V end was cut by 4 bases, the J end by 6 bases, with 23 bases between. The CDR3 spells CASSNEVTATRGEQYF. The CDR3 DNA reads as TGCGCCAGCAGCAATGAGGTAACAGCTACTCGGGGCGAGCAGTACTTC.

There are many counts of this clonotype. The rearrangement links TRBV5-1 to TRBJ2-5; no reliable D call. Germline V gives CDR1 SGHRS, CDR2 YFSETQ. Trimming left V 0 bases short and J 3 bases short, with 6 bases between. CDR3 length equals 13 residues. The CDR3 loop is CASSLDVEETQYF. The CDR3 DNA reads TGCGCCAGCAGCTTGGATGTTGAAGAGACCCAGTACTTC.

This clonotype has ten or more counts. The V and J genes are TRBV28 and TRBJ2-7; 7 bases line up with TRBD2. The CDR3 runs to 14 residues. V gave up 3 bases and J gave up 0 bases; unmatched junction bases: 2. The germline CDR1 and CDR2 sequences are MDHEN and SYDVKM. This chain's CDR3 is CASSFGGGSYEQYF. Written as DNA, the CDR3 is TGTGCCAGCAGTTTTGGGGGGGGCTCCTACGAGCAGTACTTC.

The table lists this clonotype with many counts. The rearrangement links TRBV29-1 to TRBJ2-1; D is unclear. Trimming removed 5 bases at V and 9 bases at J, with 11 bases between. The CDR3 consists of 11 residues. Germline-derived CDR1 and CDR2 are SQVTM and ANQGSEA. The CDR3 DNA follows: TGCAGCGTTTGGTCGGTCGGTGAGCAGTTCTTC. The encoded protein is CSVWSVGEQFF.

The CDR3 spells CAWSLAYPGQPQHF. In nucleotides, the CDR3 is TGTGCCTGGAGTTTGGCTTATCCAGGTCAGCCCCAGCATTTT. This sequence joins TRBV30 and TRBJ1-5; D is unclear. The CDR3 runs 14 residues. V was pared by 2 bases and J by 6 bases, with 14 bases between. Per the germline V gene, CDR1 is GTSNPN and CDR2 is SVGIG (reference sequence).

The chain is built from TRBV5-1 and TRBJ2-7; D is perhaps TRBD2 (5 bases). Trimming took off 0 bases at V and 2 bases at J, with 12 bases between the two ends. Germline values: CDR1 SGHRS, CDR2 YFSETQ. The CDR3 is 15 residues long. The DNA of the CDR3 is TGCGCCAGCAGCTTGGTCCCGGACTCCACCTACGAGCAGTACTTC. This codes for CASSLVPDSTYEQYF.

This clonotype was detected many times. This chain joins TRBV11-3 and TRBJ2-5; D assignment may be TRBD1 or TRBD2 (5 bases each). Looked up from germline, CDR1 is SGHNT and CDR2 is YENEEA. The CDR3 runs 15 residues. The V end lost 6 bases, the J end lost 5 bases, and 19 bases lay between the germline ends. For the CDR3, the DNA is TGTGCCAGCAGAAGGGGAGAAATAGGGATGGAGACCCAGTACTTC. This sequence encodes CASRRGEIGMETQYF. Combining the CDR3 with reference TRBV11-3 and TRBJ2-5 gives the whole variable domain EAGVVQSPRYKIIEKKQPVAFWCNPISGHNTLYWYLQNLGQGPELLIRYENEEAVDDSQLPKDRFSAERLKGVDSTLKIQPAELGDSAVYLCASRRGEIGMETQYFGPGTRLLVL.